The next 21 T cell receptor beta chains were all read from a single sample in a study of blood T cell repertoires in COVID-19. Sequenced by immunoSEQ multiplex PCR; TCRdb stores in-frame clones only, minus some. The profile shows approximately 200,000 clones, approximately 89% of them singletons. The source material was PBMCs or T cells enriched from blood (not recorded which). The receptor set was obtained from a woman aged 25-40 years who had been exposed to COVID-19.

The V and J genes are TRBV5-1 and TRBJ1-3; TRBD1 is a possible D gene (6 bases). Per germline, CDR1 SGHRS and CDR2 YFSETQ. The V end lost 4 bases, the J end lost 3 bases, and 11 bases lay between the germline ends. CDR3 length: 14 amino acids. CDR3 residues: CASSLDSLGNTIYF. CDR3 coding DNA: TGCGCCAGCAGCCTGGACAGCCTTGGAAACACCATATATTTT.

The chain carries TRBV1 and TRBJ2-2; the table's TRBD2 call for D was not verified on the DNA. TRBV1 constitutes a pseudogene. The CDR3 length is 14 residues. In DNA, the CDR3 is TGCACCAGCAGCCAAGAAGCTAGAGCCGGGGAGCTGTTTTTT. Encoded protein: CTSSQEARAGELFF.

This clone was recorded only once. CDR3 nucleotide sequence: TGTGCCAGCAGCTCTGGACCCACAGGATCTGGAAACACCATATATTTT. It encodes CASSSGPTGSGNTIYF. The chain uses TRBV7-3 and TRBJ1-3, with D perhaps matching TRBD1 (5 bases). The ends were cut back, 4 bases at V and 1 base at J, with 14 bases in the middle. Per germline, CDR1 SGHTA and CDR2 FQGTGA. CDR3 length equals 16 residues.

The J gene is TRBJ2-3, the V gene TRBV18, with 7 bases matching TRBD1. This CDR3 contains 16 residues. V lost 1 base, J lost 6 bases, and 10 bases stayed unmatched. Germline assignment: CDR1 KGHSH and CDR2 LQKENI. CDR3 amino acids: CASSPRWTGSQDTQYF. In DNA, the CDR3 is TGTGCCAGCTCACCACGCTGGACAGGCTCCCAGGATACGCAGTATTTT.

The chain joins TRBV6-5 to TRBJ2-7; possibly TRBD1 for D (5 bases). V lost 4 bases and J lost 4, with 11 bases in between. There are 13 residues in the CDR3. Germline V gives CDR1 MNHEY, CDR2 SVGAGI. For the CDR3, the DNA is TGTGCCAGCAGTTCTCAGGGTCAGTACGAGCAGTACTTC. This encodes CASSSQGQYEQYF.

The V gene is TRBV10-3, the J gene TRBJ1-1; TRBD1 matches 7 bases. From germline, CDR1 is ENHRY and CDR2 SYGVKD. The CDR3 contains 13 residues. V shed 6 bases, J shed 1 base, and the junction held 2 bases outside the gene matches. Here the CDR3 DNA reads TGTGCCATCAGCCGGACAGGGAACACTGAAGCTTTCTTT. This codes for CAISRTGNTEAFF.

CDR3 in amino acids: CASNGRRQGNQPQHF. DNA of the CDR3: TGTGCCAGTAACGGCCGACGACAGGGAAATCAGCCCCAGCATTTT. The chain carries TRBV19 and TRBJ1-5; the match to TRBD1 covers 7 bases. The germline CDR1 and CDR2 sequences are LNHDA and SQIVND (reference sequence). The CDR3 spans 15 residues. Trimming took 7 bases from V and 4 from J; bases not matched to a gene: 10.

This chain links TRBV6-1 with TRBJ2-7; 7 bases are a match to TRBD2. CDR1 and CDR2 from the germline V gene are MNHNS and SASEGT. This CDR3 is built from 15 residues. Germline trimming cut 2 bases from V and 2 bases from J; bases unmatched to any gene: 6. The CDR3 protein is CASSELGGSTYEQYF. In DNA, the CDR3 is TGTGCCAGCAGTGAATTGGGGGGGTCTACCTACGAGCAGTACTTC.

This chain joins TRBV5-1 and TRBJ2-7, with TRBD2 matching 7 bases. Germline V gene data show CDR1 as SGHRS and CDR2 as YFSETQ. This CDR3 contains 14 residues. V was pared by 0 bases and J by 2 bases, with 2 bases of the junction left unmatched. This CDR3 is CASSLEGGPYEQYF. In DNA, the CDR3 is TGCGCCAGCAGCTTGGAGGGAGGGCCCTACGAGCAGTACTTC.

This sequence joins TRBV7-9 and TRBJ1-2, with 8 bases that match TRBD1. Per germline, CDR1 SEHNR and CDR2 FQNEAQ (reference sequence). The V segment lost 5 bases and the J segment 7 bases; nucleotides outside the gene matches: 3. The CDR3 contains 12 residues. The CDR3: CASSGTGGGYTF. The CDR3 nucleotides read TGTGCCAGCAGCGGAACAGGGGGTGGCTACACCTTC.

This rearrangement joins TRBV5-1 to TRBJ2-5; 9 bases match TRBD2. CDR1 and CDR2 from the germline V gene are SGHRS and YFSETQ. The CDR3 totals 16 residues. J lost 1 base, V lost 3 bases, and 7 bases had no gene match. CDR3 protein: CASSYGTSRTQETQYF. CDR3 bases: TGCGCCAGCAGCTACGGGACTAGCAGGACCCAAGAGACCCAGTACTTC.

The chain has TRBV4-1 and TRBJ1-1; 7 bases match TRBD1. J gave up 1 base and V 4 bases, and 6 bases lay outside the gene matches. This CDR3 spans 15 amino acids. CDR1 and CDR2 (germline): MGHRA, YSYEKL. The CDR3 nucleotides read TGCGCCAGCAGCCGCGGGACAGCGACGAACACTGAAGCTTTCTTT. Translation: CASSRGTATNTEAFF.

The J gene is TRBJ2-3, the V gene TRBV29-1, with D uncertain. V lost 5 bases and J lost 3, with 6 bases in between. The CDR3 loop spans 11 amino acids. From germline, CDR1 is SQVTM and CDR2 ANQGSEA. CDR3 in DNA: TGCAGCGTTACGCAGACAGATACGCAGTATTTT. Protein product: CSVTQTDTQYF.

CDR3 coding DNA: TGTGCCAGCAGCCTCGGGCTGGGCAGGAGGGACTACGAGCAGTACTTC. This encodes CASSLGLGRRDYEQYF. The chain employs TRBV28 and TRBJ2-7, with D perhaps matching TRBD2 (6 bases). The CDR3 has 16 residues. Trimming removed 6 bases from V and 3 bases from J, with 21 bases in between. Germline V gene lookup returns CDR1 MDHEN and CDR2 SYDVKM. Looking up the rest from reference TRBV28 and TRBJ2-7 gives the full variable domain: DVKVTQSSRYLVKRTGEKVFLECVQDMDHENMFWYRQDPGLGLRLIYFSYDVKMKEKGDIPEGYSVSREKKERFSLILESASTNQTSMYLCASSLGLGRRDYEQYFGPGTRLTVT.

The V and J genes are TRBV7-9 and TRBJ1-6; 9 bases align to TRBD1. J lost 10 bases, V lost 4 bases, and 8 bases had no gene match. This CDR3 is built from 15 residues. Germline values: CDR1 SEHNR, CDR2 FQNEAQ (reference sequence). CDR3 bases: TGTGCCAGCAGCTCGCGGACAGGGGAACGGTCACCCCTCCACTTT. Protein sequence: CASSSRTGERSPLHF.

The V gene is TRBV7-9, the J gene TRBJ1-1; TRBD1 matches at 9 bases. Germline CDR1 is SEHNR and CDR2 is FQNEAQ (reference sequence). The CDR3 totals 15 residues. J was trimmed by 3 bases and V by 3 bases; bases with no gene match: 5. CDR3 sequence reads: CASSFPRQGDTEAFF. CDR3 sequence (DNA): TGTGCCAGCAGCTTTCCTCGACAGGGGGACACTGAAGCTTTCTTT.

The genes are TRBV18 and TRBJ2-1; 8 nucleotides agree with TRBD2. With 6 bases clipped from V and 1 base from J, the junction kept 5 bases outside the gene matches. CDR3 size: 15 residues. Germline V gene sequence: CDR1 KGHSH, CDR2 LQKENI. The CDR3 nucleotides read TGTGCCAGCTCTCATAGCGGGACATCCTACAATGAGCAGTTCTTC. Encoded protein: CASSHSGTSYNEQFF.

The V and J genes are TRBV30 and TRBJ1-1; possible D gene TRBD1, 5 bases. Trimming removed 0 bases at V and 1 base at J, with 12 bases between. The CDR3 has 15 amino acids. Germline V CDR1 and CDR2: GTSNPN, SVGIG (reference sequence). The CDR3 reads CAWSVGDQGNTEAFF. In DNA form, the CDR3 reads TGTGCCTGGAGTGTAGGGGATCAGGGGAACACTGAAGCTTTCTTT. Complete variable domain (other parts from reference TRBV30 and TRBJ1-1): SQTIHQWPATLVQPVGSPLSLECTVEGTSNPNLYWYRQAAGRGLQLLFYSVGIGQISSEVPQNLSASRPQDRQFILSSKKLLLSDSGFYLCAWSVGDQGNTEAFFGQGTRLTVV.

This chain links TRBV16 with TRBJ2-1; D remains unclear. The CDR3 has 11 amino acids. CDR1 is KGHSY and CDR2 is FQNENV in the germline V gene. With 2 bases removed from V and 12 bases from J, the gap between germline ends came to 8 bases. Here the CDR3 DNA reads TGTGCCAGCAGCCAACTTCCTTCGCAGTTCTTC. As protein: CASSQLPSQFF.

The V and J genes are TRBV19 and TRBJ2-7; TRBD1 agrees at 9 bases. Trimming at V came to 3 bases and at J to 4 bases, leaving 4 bases not matched to a gene. The CDR3 runs 14 residues. The V gene's germline CDR1 is LNHDA and CDR2 SQIVND (reference sequence). DNA for the CDR3: TGTGCCAGTAGTATGACAGGGGGATGGTACGAGCAGTACTTC. Protein: CASSMTGGWYEQYF.

The chain uses TRBV6-5 and TRBJ2-7; 14 bases fit TRBD2. Germline trimming cut 1 base from V and 9 bases from J; bases unmatched to any gene: 2. Germline CDR1 is MNHEY and CDR2 is SVGAGI. The CDR3 is made up of 14 amino acids. CDR3 sequence: CASSYLGTSGGQYF. CDR3 DNA sequence: TGTGCCAGCAGTTACTTGGGGACTAGCGGGGGGCAGTACTTC.